The T cell receptor beta chain under discussion was sequenced for a study of cytomegalovirus exposure and HLA in healthy donors. This table comes from immunoSEQ multiplex PCR, and its TCRdb copy is limited to in-frame clones, with some not included. The sample yields about 72,000 clones, around 95% seen once. The CDR3 sequence is 16 residues long. After removal of 4 bases from V and 0 bases from J, the junction contained 5 bases not matched to a gene. Germline V gives CDR1 SGHDT, CDR2 YYEEEE. The sample comprised PBMCs. This receptor was taken from a woman aged 18-30 years in good health and CMV-seropositive. The gene calls are TRBV5-6 and TRBJ1-3; 9 bases are shared with TRBD1. The CDR3, as DNA: TGTGCCAGCAGCCCCGGACAGGGGCTCTCTGGAAACACCATATATTTT. It translates to CASSPGQGLSGNTIYF.